The entry that follows covers one T cell receptor beta chain sequence. The source of the sample is a study of T cell changes during pregnancy in multiple sclerosis. Trimming took 0 bases from V and 0 from J, leaving 11 bases between them. The CDR3 extends over 16 amino acids. Some clones are missing from TCRdb's copy, which holds only in-frame ones; the method was immunoSEQ multiplex PCR. The table includes 100,000 or so clones, 90% to 95% detected once. The sequence was collected from a female donor with multiple sclerosis, enrolled in a pregnancy study. The V call is TRBV23-1, the J call TRBJ2-5; no definite D call. Being an ORF, TRBV23-1 has a function that is uncertain. The specimen was peripheral blood, collected in the second trimester of pregnancy. CDR3 nucleotides: TGCGCCAGCAGTCAATCTTCGGGTCAGAACCAAGAGACCCAGTACTTC. It encodes CASSQSSGQNQETQYF.